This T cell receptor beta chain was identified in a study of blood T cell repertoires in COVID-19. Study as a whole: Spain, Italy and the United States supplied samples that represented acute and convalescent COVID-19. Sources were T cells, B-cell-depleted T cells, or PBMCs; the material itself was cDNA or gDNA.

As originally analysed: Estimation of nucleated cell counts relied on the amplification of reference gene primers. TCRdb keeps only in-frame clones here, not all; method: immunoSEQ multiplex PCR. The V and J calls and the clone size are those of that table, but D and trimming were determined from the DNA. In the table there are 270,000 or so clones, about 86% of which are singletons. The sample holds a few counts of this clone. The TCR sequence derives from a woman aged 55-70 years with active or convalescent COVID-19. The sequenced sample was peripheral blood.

The CDR3 nucleotides read TGTGCCAGCAGCTTAAGGAGAGCTAACTATGGCTACACCTTC. Amino acid sequence: CASSLRRANYGYTF. The V gene is TRBV11-2, the J gene TRBJ1-2; D ambiguous. The CDR3 contains 14 residues. Trimming pared 2 bases from V and 0 bases from J, leaving 7 bases between. Germline loops: CDR1 SGHAT, CDR2 FQNNGV.